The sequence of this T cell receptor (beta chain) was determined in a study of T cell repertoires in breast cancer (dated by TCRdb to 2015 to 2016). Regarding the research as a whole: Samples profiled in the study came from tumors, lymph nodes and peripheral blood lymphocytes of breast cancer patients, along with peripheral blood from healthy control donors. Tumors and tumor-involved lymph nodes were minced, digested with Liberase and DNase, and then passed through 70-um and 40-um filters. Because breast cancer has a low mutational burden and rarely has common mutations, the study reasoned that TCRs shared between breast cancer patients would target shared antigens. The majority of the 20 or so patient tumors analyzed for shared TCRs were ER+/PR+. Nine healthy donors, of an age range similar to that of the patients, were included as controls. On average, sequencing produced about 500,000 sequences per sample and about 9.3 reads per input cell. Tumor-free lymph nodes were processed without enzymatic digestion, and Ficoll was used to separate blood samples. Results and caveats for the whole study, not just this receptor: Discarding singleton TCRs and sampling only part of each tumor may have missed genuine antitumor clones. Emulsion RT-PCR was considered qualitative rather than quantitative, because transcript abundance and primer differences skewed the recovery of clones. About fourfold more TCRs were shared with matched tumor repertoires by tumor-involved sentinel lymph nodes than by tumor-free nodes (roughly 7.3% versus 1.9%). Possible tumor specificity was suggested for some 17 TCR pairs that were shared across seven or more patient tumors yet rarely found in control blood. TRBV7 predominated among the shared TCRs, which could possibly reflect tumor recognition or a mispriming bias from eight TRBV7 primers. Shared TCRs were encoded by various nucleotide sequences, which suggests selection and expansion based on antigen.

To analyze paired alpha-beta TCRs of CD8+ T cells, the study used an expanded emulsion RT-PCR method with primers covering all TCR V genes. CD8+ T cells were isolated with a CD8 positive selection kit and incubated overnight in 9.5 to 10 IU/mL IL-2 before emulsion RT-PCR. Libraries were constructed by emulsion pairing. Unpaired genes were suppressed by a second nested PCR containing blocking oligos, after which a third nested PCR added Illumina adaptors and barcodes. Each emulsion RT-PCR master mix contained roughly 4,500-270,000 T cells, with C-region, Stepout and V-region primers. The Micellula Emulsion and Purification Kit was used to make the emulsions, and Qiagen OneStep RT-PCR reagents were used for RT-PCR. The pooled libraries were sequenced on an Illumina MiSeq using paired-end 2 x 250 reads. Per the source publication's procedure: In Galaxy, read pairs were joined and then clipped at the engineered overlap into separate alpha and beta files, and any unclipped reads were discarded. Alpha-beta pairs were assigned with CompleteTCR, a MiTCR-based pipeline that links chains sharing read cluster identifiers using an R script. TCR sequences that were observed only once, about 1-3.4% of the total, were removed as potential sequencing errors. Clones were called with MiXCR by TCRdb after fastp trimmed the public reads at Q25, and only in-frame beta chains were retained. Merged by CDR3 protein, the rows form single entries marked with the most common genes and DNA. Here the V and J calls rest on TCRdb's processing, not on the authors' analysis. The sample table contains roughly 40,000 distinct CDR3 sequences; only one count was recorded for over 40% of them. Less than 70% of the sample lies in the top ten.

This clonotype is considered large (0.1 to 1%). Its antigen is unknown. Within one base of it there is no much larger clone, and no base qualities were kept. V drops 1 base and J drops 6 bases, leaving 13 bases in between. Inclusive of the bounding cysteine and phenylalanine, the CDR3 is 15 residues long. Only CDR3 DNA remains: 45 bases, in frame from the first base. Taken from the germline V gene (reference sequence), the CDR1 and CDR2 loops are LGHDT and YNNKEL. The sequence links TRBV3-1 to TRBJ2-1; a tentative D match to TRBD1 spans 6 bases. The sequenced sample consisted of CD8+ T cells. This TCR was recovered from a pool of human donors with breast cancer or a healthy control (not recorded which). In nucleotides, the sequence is TGTGCCAGCAGCCAAGTAGGGGGTTACCGCAATGAGCAGTTCTTC. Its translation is CASSQVGGYRNEQFF.